The source of this TCR beta chain is a study of CD8 T cells in Susac syndrome. The RNA input was about 0.5 to 1 ug, and it was reverse transcribed with random hexamers. One entry per CDR3 protein, called by TCRdb with MiXCR from the immunoSEQ multiplex PCR reads. The sample lists about 300,000 distinct CDR3 sequences; 89% were seen once. The specimen sequenced was CD8+ T cells from PBMCs. This clonotype was sampled from a human donor with multiple sclerosis.

CDR3 protein: CASSLTGDYNQPQHF. In DNA, the CDR3 is TGTGCCAGCAGCTTAACAGGGGACTACAATCAGCCCCAGCATTTT. The gene calls are TRBV7-2 and TRBJ1-5; 7 bases map to TRBD1. There are 15 residues in the CDR3. Looked up from germline, CDR1 is SGHTA and CDR2 is FQGNSA. V trimming: 2 bases; J trimming: 3 bases; junction bases outside the gene matches: 4. The entire variable domain, with the rest obtained from reference TRBV7-2 and TRBJ1-5, is as follows: GAGVSQSPSNKVTEKGKDVELRCDPISGHTALYWYRQSLGQGLEFLIYFQGNSAPDKSGLPSDRFSAERTGGSVSTLTIQRTQQEDSAVYLCASSLTGDYNQPQHFGDGTRLSIL.